These 29 T cell receptor beta chains were sequenced from one sample in a study of T cells in tuberculosis (dated by TCRdb to 2016 to 2019). Library preparation was by the immunoSEQ multiplex PCR assay. TCRdb stores this immuneACCESS table with in-frame sequences only. Part of the clones is absent; in the studies checked, under half of the shortfall reflects unresolved V genes, and no reason is known for the rest. The sample has over 40,000 clones on record, about 95% of them singletons. The ten largest clones take up roughly 7% of the sample. Material: PBMCs. These receptor sequences come from a donor aged 10-29 years with latent tuberculosis or without tuberculosis infection.

The chain carries TRBV6-5 and TRBJ2-7; 9 positions match TRBD1. This CDR3 has 14 residues. V shed 7 bases, J shed 7 bases, and the junction held 11 bases outside the gene matches. Germline V lookup: CDR1 MNHEY, CDR2 SVGAGI. CDR3 protein: CASTLGQGPGEQYF. Written as DNA, the CDR3 is TGTGCCAGCACCCTAGGACAGGGGCCGGGGGAGCAGTACTTC.

The chain uses TRBV12-5 and TRBJ1-2; possibly TRBD1 for D (5 bases). Germline-derived CDR1 and CDR2 are LGHNT and FRNRAP. The CDR3 is made up of 15 amino acids. The V end was cut by 1 base, the J end by 3 bases, with 12 bases between. The CDR3 sequence is CASGLGARGYYGYTF. The CDR3 coding sequence is TGTGCTAGTGGTTTGGGGGCTAGGGGATACTATGGCTACACCTTC.

J is TRBJ2-7 and V is TRBV7-9, with 9 bases aligning to TRBD1. Germline CDR1 SEHNR, CDR2 FQNEAQ (reference sequence). The length of the CDR3 is 16 residues. V was pared by 4 bases and J by 1 base, with 8 bases of the junction left unmatched. Here the CDR3 DNA reads TGTGCCAGCAGCTCAGTCCGGGACAGGGATTCCTACGAGCAGTACTTC. Protein product: CASSSVRDRDSYEQYF. The full variable domain, completed using reference TRBV7-9 and TRBJ2-7, is DTGVSQNPRHKITKRGQNVTFRCDPISEHNRLYWYRQTLGQGPEFLTYFQNEAQLEKSRLLSDRFSAERPKGSFSTLEIQRTEQGDSAMYLCASSSVRDRDSYEQYFGPGTRLTVT.

The CDR3 nucleotides are TGTGCCAGCAGCTTAGCGTCTGGCGGGGGGGGTTACGAGCAGTACTTC. Protein: CASSLASGGGGYEQYF. The J gene is TRBJ2-7, the V gene TRBV7-8; 9 bases map to TRBD2. With 0 bases clipped from V and 4 bases from J, the junction kept 7 bases outside the gene matches. The CDR3 totals 16 residues. Germline V gene sequence: CDR1 SGHVS, CDR2 FQNEAQ.

This clone was observed once. The V and J genes are TRBV29-1 and TRBJ1-4, with a possible D match to TRBD1 (6 bases). Germline lookup yields CDR1 SQVTM and CDR2 ANQGSEA. Trimming pared 5 bases from V and 4 bases from J, leaving 11 bases between. The CDR3 is made up of 13 amino acids. The CDR3 loop reads CSVRTDNNEKLFF. In nucleotides, the CDR3 is TGCAGCGTTCGGACAGACAATAATGAAAAACTGTTTTTT.

The chain employs TRBV2 and TRBJ2-3; 11 nucleotides match TRBD1. The CDR3 contains 15 residues. Germline V CDR1 and CDR2: SNHLY, FYNNEI. The trim removed 6 bases at V and 5 bases at J, leaving 7 bases unmatched. CDR3 sequence reads: CASRMDRGRVDTQYF. CDR3 in DNA: TGTGCCAGCAGAATGGACAGGGGGCGAGTAGATACGCAGTATTTT.

The chain has TRBV7-7 and TRBJ1-3; D is undetermined. This CDR3 spans 14 amino acids. The germline gives CDR1 SSHAT, CDR2 FNYEAQ (reference sequence). V lost 4 bases and J lost 4, with 11 bases in between. The CDR3 loop reads CASSSPQEGNTIYF. CDR3 sequence (DNA): TGTGCCAGCAGCTCCCCGCAGGAAGGAAACACCATATATTTT.

The rearrangement links TRBV27 to TRBJ1-1, with D perhaps matching TRBD1 (5 bases). The germline gives CDR1 MNHEY, CDR2 SMNVEV (reference sequence). The CDR3 length is 14 residues. V was pared by 6 bases and J by 7 bases, with 18 bases between. The CDR3, as DNA: TGTGCCAGCAGGTATCAGGGAAATAGGGATGAAGCTTTCTTT. It is translated as CASRYQGNRDEAFF.

This chain connects TRBV19 to TRBJ2-7; D is uncertain. The CDR3 sequence is 12 residues long. CDR1 and CDR2 from the germline V gene are LNHDA and SQIVND (reference sequence). V was clipped by 5 bases and J by 0 bases, with 5 bases between them. CDR3 protein: CASSESSYEQYF. CDR3 DNA: TGTGCCAGTAGTGAGAGCTCCTACGAGCAGTACTTC.

In DNA, the CDR3 is TGTGCCAGCAGCTTGGGTAGGGAGAGGGAGACCCAGTACTTC. It yields the protein CASSLGRERETQYF. This rearrangement joins TRBV5-6 to TRBJ2-5, with D possibly TRBD2 on 5 matching bases. This CDR3 comprises 14 residues. Germline CDR1 is SGHDT and CDR2 is YYEEEE. Trimming shortened V by 0 bases and J by 5 bases, and 11 bases separated the two germline ends.

The chain combines TRBV29-1 with TRBJ1-1; D not certain. Germline CDR1 reads SQVTM; CDR2 reads ANQGSEA. V was trimmed by 7 bases and J by 5 bases, leaving 17 bases between them. CDR3 size: 13 residues. The CDR3: CSAGRGIGTEAFF. In DNA form, the CDR3 reads TGCAGCGCTGGGAGAGGGATAGGGACTGAAGCTTTCTTT.

V and J are TRBV30 and TRBJ1-3, with TRBD1 matching 7 bases. The CDR3 runs 17 residues. The germline CDR1 and CDR2 sequences are GTSNPN and SVGIG (reference sequence). With V trimmed by 6 bases and J by 0 bases, 14 bases remained unmatched. CDR3 loop: CACPGTGDQLSGNTIYF. The CDR3 DNA follows: TGTGCCTGTCCTGGTACAGGGGATCAACTCTCTGGAAACACCATATATTTT.

This chain links TRBV27 with TRBJ1-2, with unresolved D. Trimming took off 4 bases at V and 10 bases at J, with 13 bases between the two ends. The CDR3 runs 12 residues. Germline CDR1 reads MNHEY; CDR2 reads SMNVEV (reference sequence). The CDR3 is CASSSAGIDYTF. CDR3 sequence (DNA): TGTGCCAGCAGTTCAGCAGGAATAGACTACACCTTC.

The rearrangement links TRBV14 to TRBJ2-3; D gene ambiguous. This CDR3 has 12 amino acids. Trimming removed 8 bases at V and 1 base at J, with 7 bases between. Germline loops: CDR1 SGHDN, CDR2 FVKESK. The CDR3 coding sequence is TGTGCCAGCGGTACAGGCACAGATACGCAGTATTTT. Encoded protein: CASGTGTDTQYF.

CDR3 loop: CASSQKGRTVNTEAFF. The CDR3 bases are TGTGCCAGCTCACAGAAGGGGCGGACAGTGAACACTGAAGCTTTCTTT. The chain combines TRBV18 with TRBJ1-1; a weak D match, TRBD1 (6 bases). V dropped 4 bases and J dropped 0 bases, with 15 bases sitting between them. Germline V gives CDR1 KGHSH, CDR2 LQKENI. The length of the CDR3 is 16 residues.

The gene calls are TRBV18 and TRBJ2-5; no clear D. The CDR3 length is 16 residues. Germline CDR1 reads KGHSH; CDR2 reads LQKENI. With 1 base removed from V and 0 bases from J, the gap between germline ends came to 12 bases. CDR3 nucleotides: TGTGCCAGCTCACCACTAGTGACACAGTACCAAGAGACCCAGTACTTC. As protein: CASSPLVTQYQETQYF.

The chain has TRBV19 and TRBJ1-1; D is undetermined. Germline assignment: CDR1 LNHDA and CDR2 SQIVND (reference sequence). This CDR3 comprises 13 residues. Trimming removed 4 bases at V and 1 base at J, with 7 bases between. The CDR3 sequence: CASSTAANTEAFF. The DNA of the CDR3 is TGTGCCAGTAGTACCGCGGCGAACACTGAAGCTTTCTTT.

The V and J genes are TRBV6-5 and TRBJ1-2, with D possibly TRBD1 on 5 matching bases. V was clipped by 5 bases and J by 6 bases, with 10 bases between them. Germline lookup yields CDR1 MNHEY and CDR2 SVGAGI. This CDR3 spans 12 amino acids. The CDR3 sequence is CASSPGVDGYTF. The CDR3 DNA reads TGTGCCAGCAGTCCGGGGGTTGATGGCTACACCTTC.

The chain links TRBV6-5 to TRBJ2-1; no clear D gene. Germline V lookup: CDR1 MNHEY, CDR2 SVGAGI. The CDR3 contains 11 residues. Between the trimmed V and J ends, which lost 6 bases and 7 bases, there was a span of 7 bases. CDR3: CASRQSNEQFF. The CDR3 bases are TGTGCCAGCAGACAGTCAAATGAGCAGTTCTTC.

This chain uses TRBV30 with TRBJ1-6, with a possible D match to TRBD1 (6 bases). V shed 3 bases and J shed 3 bases, with 9 bases lying between them. The CDR3 sequence is 14 residues long. In germline, CDR1 is GTSNPN, CDR2 SVGIG (reference sequence). The CDR3 region has the DNA TGTGCCTGGAGGGCCAGGGGCTATAATTCACCCCTCCACTTT. Residues: CAWRARGYNSPLHF.

CDR3 amino acids: CASSEAGGVTGLNTEAFF. In DNA, the CDR3 is TGTGCCAGCAGTGAAGCGGGGGGCGTGACAGGGCTGAACACTGAAGCTTTCTTT. This sequence joins TRBV6-1 and TRBJ1-1; TRBD1 matches 7 bases. V gave up 0 bases and J gave up 0 bases; unmatched junction bases: 10. The CDR3 length is 18 residues. The V gene's germline CDR1 is MNHNS and CDR2 SASEGT.

The gene calls are TRBV19 and TRBJ2-7; 7 bases align to TRBD1. The CDR3 is made up of 16 amino acids. CDR1 LNHDA and CDR2 SQIVND come from the germline V gene (reference sequence). Trimming at V came to 3 bases and at J to 2 bases, leaving 10 bases not matched to a gene. The CDR3 DNA follows: TGTGCCAGTAGTATTCTTCCGGGCCAGGGGGCCTACGAGCAGTACTTC. Translated, it gives CASSILPGQGAYEQYF.

V is TRBV27 and J is TRBJ2-1; TRBD2 matches 9 bases. There are 13 residues in the CDR3. Germline V gives CDR1 MNHEY, CDR2 SMNVEV (reference sequence). After removal of 8 bases from V and 7 bases from J, the junction contained 6 bases not matched to a gene. The CDR3: CASAGGPQNEQFF. The CDR3 DNA is TGTGCCAGCGCGGGAGGGCCGCAAAATGAGCAGTTCTTC.

The chain employs TRBV7-8 and TRBJ2-4, with D tentatively TRBD2 (6 bases). In germline, CDR1 is SGHVS, CDR2 FQNEAQ. Trimming removed 2 bases at V and 1 base at J, with 9 bases between. This CDR3 has 15 residues. In nucleotides, the CDR3 is TGTGCCAGCAGCTTACCGGGAGAGGCCAAAAACATTCAGTACTTC. This translates into CASSLPGEAKNIQYF.

This chain uses TRBV11-2 with TRBJ1-1, with 7 bases fitting TRBD1. The CDR3 contains 15 residues. Per germline, CDR1 SGHAT and CDR2 FQNNGV. Trimming removed 2 bases from V and 4 bases from J; junction bases left unmatched: 7. The CDR3 sequence: CASSLWGQMSTEAFF. In nucleotides, the CDR3 is TGTGCCAGCAGCTTATGGGGACAGATGAGCACTGAAGCTTTCTTT.

The chain uses TRBV10-2 and TRBJ1-2; tentative D call: TRBD1 (5 bases). The CDR3 runs 14 residues. V dropped 4 bases and J dropped 8 bases, with 17 bases sitting between them. From germline, CDR1 is WSHSY and CDR2 SAAADI. CDR3 loop: CASSAEQGGFGYTF. Written as DNA, the CDR3 is TGCGCCAGCAGTGCCGAGCAGGGTGGTTTCGGCTACACCTTC.

The J gene is TRBJ2-7, the V gene TRBV27; 7 bases line up with TRBD2. CDR1 and CDR2 from the germline V gene are MNHEY and SMNVEV (reference sequence). The CDR3 loop spans 16 amino acids. V was pared by 5 bases and J by 1 base, with 11 bases of the junction left unmatched. CDR3 nucleotide sequence: TGTGCCAGCAGTCGGGGGGACCCTGGGCTATCCTACGAGCAGTACTTC. This sequence encodes CASSRGDPGLSYEQYF.

This CDR3 is CASSQDTLGSNYGYTF. DNA for the CDR3: TGTGCCAGCAGCCAGGACACCCTAGGTTCTAACTATGGCTACACCTTC. The chain carries TRBV7-2 and TRBJ1-2, with D possibly TRBD1 on 5 matching bases. Germline CDR1 reads SGHTA; CDR2 reads FQGNSA. With 5 bases removed from V and 0 bases from J, the gap between germline ends came to 16 bases. The CDR3 covers 16 residues.

The chain couples TRBV19 to TRBJ1-1; 9 nucleotides agree with TRBD1. The CDR3 is 16 residues long. J gave up 11 bases and V 2 bases, and 15 bases lay outside the gene matches. Germline V lookup: CDR1 LNHDA, CDR2 SQIVND (reference sequence). CDR3 bases: TGTGCCAGTAGTATATCCGCTCTCCCCACAGGGGGCCTGGCTTTCTTT. Encoded protein: CASSISALPTGGLAFF.